The clone carrying this TCR beta chain has just a few counts. Its antigen is not known. The sample belongs to a study of cytomegalovirus exposure and HLA in healthy donors. Notes on the study in general: Associated with cytomegalovirus, according to the listing, were some 180 TCR beta chains. Specificity for CMV antigens was confirmed in vitro for a few of the CMV-associated chains.

With 60 Vbeta and 13 Jbeta primers, the PCR was carried out. Assay used: immunoSEQ multiplex PCR; TCRdb lists only in-frame clones, some missing. Of around 190,000 clones in the sample, roughly four fifths were seen once. Sequencing was carried out using PBMCs. The receptor's source is a man younger than 40 in good health and CMV-seronegative.

The DNA for the CDR3 is TGTGCCAGCAGCGTCCTAGCGTCCAGCTCTGGGGCCAACGTCCTGACTTTC. Encoded protein: CASSVLASSSGANVLTF. This chain uses TRBV2 with TRBJ2-6, with TRBD2 as a possible D gene (6 bases). Trimming removed 6 bases at V and 0 bases at J, with 15 bases between. Germline loops: CDR1 SNHLY, CDR2 FYNNEI. This CDR3 is 17 amino acids long.